A selection of T cell receptor beta chains follows, all from one sample in a study of blood T cell repertoires in COVID-19. TCRdb's copy holds only in-frame clones and misses some; the assay was immunoSEQ multiplex PCR. The sample carries 200,000 to 250,000 clones, around 84% recorded once. The specimen sequenced was peripheral blood. Receptor source: a man in his fifties or sixties with active or convalescent COVID-19. Each CDR3 is given with its conserved first and last residue. A D gene is named only where the DNA matches it firmly. Where a row states a size, it is once, few, many or the class of an expanded clone; other rows omit it.

d_call	j_call	clone_size	v_call	cdr3_nt	cdr3_aa
.	TRBJ1-1	.	TRBV18	TGTGCCAGCTCAAAAGGGGGGGTCACTGAAGCTTTCTTT	CASSKGGVTEAFF
TRBD2	TRBJ2-1	.	TRBV27	TGTGCCAGCAGTTTCATAGCGGGAGTTGAGCAGTTCTTC	CASSFIAGVEQFF
TRBD1	TRBJ1-2	.	TRBV19	TGTGCCAGTAGTATAGAGAATTGGACAGGGCCGAGAAGCTACACCTTC	CASSIENWTGPRSYTF
TRBD1	TRBJ1-4	.	TRBV6-6	TGTGCCAGCAGTTACTCACAGGGGAGCACTAATGAAAAACTGTTTTTT	CASSYSQGSTNEKLFF
.	TRBJ1-1	few	TRBV4-1	TGCGCCAGCAGCCAAGGTCGCCAGTTGAACACTGAAGCTTTCTTT	CASSQGRQLNTEAFF
.	TRBJ1-3	.	TRBV29-1	TGCAGCGTTGTTATCAGATGGGGCGGATCTGGAAACACCATATATTTT	CSVVIRWGGSGNTIYF
.	TRBJ2-4	.	TRBV7-2	TGTGCCAGCACCTGGGAGAGAGCCAAAAACATTCAGTACTTC	CASTWERAKNIQYF
.	TRBJ2-2	.	TRBV7-2	TGTGCCAGCAGCTCGTCCCAGCGGGCCGGGGAGCTGTTTTTT	CASSSSQRAGELFF
TRBD1	TRBJ1-4	.	TRBV20-1	TGCAGTGCTAGTCGCCAGGGGGGTAATGAAAAACTGTTTTTT	CSASRQGGNEKLFF
.	TRBJ1-6	.	TRBV18	TGTGCCAGCTCCCCCTCCGGGCGGGATTCACCCCTCCACTTT	CASSPSGRDSPLHF
TRBD1	TRBJ1-3	.	TRBV13	TGTGCCAGCAGCACCCTCGGACAGGGGCTAGGAAACACCATATATTTT	CASSTLGQGLGNTIYF
TRBD1	TRBJ2-1	.	TRBV5-4	TGTGCCAGCAGCCCGCGGGCCGGGACAGATTACAATGAGCAGTTCTTC	CASSPRAGTDYNEQFF
TRBD1	TRBJ2-2	.	TRBV28	TGTGCCAGCAGTATACAGGGGGTAGGATACACCGGGGAGCTGTTTTTT	CASSIQGVGYTGELFF
TRBD2	TRBJ2-1	.	TRBV7-9	TGTGCCAGCAGCTTAATGAGACTAGCTTACAATGAGCAGTTCTTC	CASSLMRLAYNEQFF
TRBD2	TRBJ2-1	few	TRBV29-1	TGCAGCGCCGCGTCCAGCGGGGGCCAATACAATGAGCAGTTCTTC	CSAASSGGQYNEQFF
.	TRBJ2-3	.	TRBV5-5	TGTGCCAGCAGCTTTGCGCTGGATACGCAGTATTTT	CASSFALDTQYF
.	TRBJ2-5	.	TRBV11-3	TGTGCCAGCAGCTTAGGTCCAGGCCAACAAGAGACCCAGTACTTC	CASSLGPGQQETQYF
TRBD1	TRBJ2-5	.	TRBV29-1	TGCAGCGTTGAAGATACAGGGGGCAGAGAGACCCAGTACTTC	CSVEDTGGRETQYF
TRBD2	TRBJ2-1	.	TRBV11-2	TGTGCCAGCAGCTTAGGGGCGGGAGGGTCAGAAAGCTCCTACAATGAGCAGTTCTTC	CASSLGAGGSESSYNEQFF
.	TRBJ1-1	.	TRBV25-1	TGTGCCAGCCAGGCTGACCCGGAGGGAGCTTTCTTT	CASQADPEGAFF
TRBD2	TRBJ2-4	.	TRBV29-1	TGCAGCGTTGAGGAGCTAGCGGGAGGGACCATTCAGTACTTC	CSVEELAGGTIQYF
.	TRBJ1-3	.	TRBV24-1	TGTGCCACCAGAAGTGACAGATCTGGAAACACCATATATTTT	CATRSDRSGNTIYF
.	TRBJ1-2	.	TRBV6-5	TGTGCCAGCAGGGGGGGACGGAGCTTTCCCTATGGCTACACCTTC	CASRGGRSFPYGYTF
TRBD2	TRBJ2-7	.	TRBV5-4	TGTGCCAGCAGCCCCGGTCCGGGAGGGGGCTACGAGCAGTACTTC	CASSPGPGGGYEQYF
.	TRBJ2-1	.	TRBV10-1	TGCGCCACCGCCATGCGGTACAATGAGCAGTTCTTC	CATAMRYNEQFF
.	TRBJ1-5	.	TRBV27	TGTGCCAGCAGCCCCCTGGGGCAGGGCCACCCTCACAGCAATCAGCCCCAGCATTTT	CASSPLGQGHPHSNQPQHF
.	TRBJ1-2	.	TRBV5-6	TGTGCCAGCAGCTTGGCGTACGACTCCTCTGGCTACACCTTC	CASSLAYDSSGYTF
.	TRBJ1-1	.	TRBV3-1/TRBV3-2	TGTGCCAGCAGCAAGAACAGGAGGGAATACACTGAAGCTTTCTTT	CASSKNRREYTEAFF
TRBD1	TRBJ1-1	.	TRBV12-3/TRBV12-4	TGTGCCGGGGGGGGACAGGGCACTGAAGCTTTCTTT	CAGGGQGTEAFF
.	TRBJ2-3	.	TRBV28	TGTGCCAGCAGCCCCAGGGTTGATACGCAGTATTTT	CASSPRVDTQYF
.	TRBJ1-1	few	TRBV2	TGTGCCAGCAGTGAACCGGTCAGGGTAACTGAAGCTTTCTTT	CASSEPVRVTEAFF
TRBD2	TRBJ2-2	.	TRBV7-9	TGTGCCAGCAGCCTTCGGACTAGCGGGAATTTTCTAAACACCGGGGAGCTGTTTTTT	CASSLRTSGNFLNTGELFF
.	TRBJ2-3	.	TRBV11-2	TGTGCCAGCAGCCCTTGGAGGGATACGCAGTATTTT	CASSPWRDTQYF
TRBD2	TRBJ2-3	.	TRBV2	TGTGCCAGCAGTTATCCGGGGCCGGGGGGGGAGACGCAGTATTTT	CASSYPGPGGETQYF
TRBD1	TRBJ2-7	.	TRBV2	TGTGCCACCCGCCGGGACAGTAACTACGAGCAGTACTTC	CATRRDSNYEQYF
.	TRBJ2-1	once	TRBV5-1	TGCGCCAGCAGCTTGGCCCCCGGGCGGGGCGACAATGAGCAGTTCTTC	CASSLAPGRGDNEQFF
.	TRBJ1-5	.	TRBV7-4	TGTGCCAGCAGGTCGAGCAATCAGCCCCAGCATTTT	CASRSSNQPQHF
TRBD1	TRBJ1-6	.	TRBV5-4	TGTGCCAGCAGCTCGGGGACAGGGGGCGAATCACCCCTCCACTTT	CASSSGTGGESPLHF
.	TRBJ1-2	.	TRBV4-3	TGCGCCAGCAGCCAAGATCGGCGGGGGCAAGTCTATGGCTACACCTTC	CASSQDRRGQVYGYTF
TRBD1	TRBJ1-5	.	TRBV7-8	TGTGCCAGCAGCTTAGAGACAGGGCCCGGAGGCAATCAGCCCCAGCATTTT	CASSLETGPGGNQPQHF
.	TRBJ2-5	.	TRBV30	TGTGCCTGGAGTGTAAGGGGAGGAGAGACCCAGTACTTC	CAWSVRGGETQYF
TRBD1	TRBJ1-6	.	TRBV7-2	TGTGCCAGCAGCTTAGCCGGACAGGGAGGATCACCCCTCCACTTT	CASSLAGQGGSPLHF
.	TRBJ2-1	.	TRBV7-8	TGTGCCAGCAGCTTAGCGAGGGTTAACTACAATGAGCAGTTCTTC	CASSLARVNYNEQFF
.	TRBJ2-7	.	TRBV28	TGTGCCAGCACGAGCGGAGCCTCCTACGAGCAGTACTTC	CASTSGASYEQYF
TRBD1	TRBJ1-4	.	TRBV27	TGTGCCAGCAGTTTGTTTGGGACAGGGGAAAAACTGTTTTTT	CASSLFGTGEKLFF
.	TRBJ2-1	.	TRBV19	TGTGCCAGTAGCCTATACAATGAGCAGTTCTTC	CASSLYNEQFF
TRBD2	TRBJ2-1	.	TRBV7-3	TGTGCCAGCAGCTTAAACTCCCCAAGACTAGCGGGATTCTACAATGAGCAGTTCTTC	CASSLNSPRLAGFYNEQFF
.	TRBJ1-2	few	TRBV7-9	TGTGCCAGCAGCTTTACAGCCCTTTATGGCTACACCTTC	CASSFTALYGYTF
TRBD1	TRBJ1-5	.	TRBV10-3	TGTGCCATCAGTGAGGATTGGACAGGGGTTGGCCAGCCCCAGCATTTT	CAISEDWTGVGQPQHF
.	TRBJ2-6	once	TRBV5-7	TGTGCCAGCAGCCCCTCGGGGTCTGGGGCCAACGTCCTGACTTTC	CASSPSGSGANVLTF
TRBD1	TRBJ2-1	.	TRBV11-2	TGTGCCAGCAACAGGGGGCGCGAGCACTACAATGAGCAGTTCTTC	CASNRGREHYNEQFF
.	TRBJ2-2	once	TRBV7-3	TGTGCCAGCAGCCCCGACGGGTCGAACACCGGGGAGCTGTTTTTT	CASSPDGSNTGELFF
TRBD1	TRBJ1-6	.	TRBV19	TGTGCCAGTAGAACTCAGGGGGCAGATTCACCCCTCCACTTT	CASRTQGADSPLHF
.	TRBJ2-2	.	TRBV10-1	TGCGCCAGCAGTGAGTATAGAAGGAGACCCGGGGAGCTGTTTTTT	CASSEYRRRPGELFF
.	TRBJ2-2	.	TRBV10-3	TGTGCCATCAGATCACAGGGACCCGGGGAGCTGTTTTTT	CAIRSQGPGELFF
.	TRBJ1-3	.	TRBV28	TGTGCCAGCGGTTCTCGGGGGTTTGATGGAAACACCATATATTTT	CASGSRGFDGNTIYF
.	TRBJ1-5	once	TRBV4-3	TGCGCCAGCAGCCCCAGAGCGGGGGGGACGAATCAGCCCCAGCATTTT	CASSPRAGGTNQPQHF
.	TRBJ1-1	.	TRBV4-2	TGTGCCAGCAGCCAAGATAGACTAGGGATGAACACTGAAGCTTTCTTT	CASSQDRLGMNTEAFF
TRBD2	TRBJ2-7	.	TRBV29-1	TGCAGCGTTTGCCCGACTAGCGGGAGATCTGAGCAGTACTTC	CSVCPTSGRSEQYF